One sample yielded the 27 T cell receptor beta chains listed below, sequenced in a study of OX40 agonist ivuxolimab in advanced cancers. Generated by immunoSEQ multiplex PCR, the TCRdb table keeps only in-frame clones and is missing some. The table lists under 20,000 clones, around 85% of them singletons. Sequencing used CD4+ or CD8+ T cells sorted from blood, obtained in a trial of the OX40 agonist ivuxolimab. The receptors originated from an adult with an advanced solid tumor such as melanoma, head and neck, liver or kidney cancer.

In this sample, this clone turned up a few times. J is TRBJ1-5 and V is TRBV2, with 7 bases lining up with TRBD1. Germline V lookup: CDR1 SNHLY, CDR2 FYNNEI. Trimming at V came to 7 bases and at J to 3 bases, leaving 3 bases not matched to a gene. The CDR3 runs 13 residues. The CDR3 coding sequence is TGTGCCAGCATGGGACAGAACAATCAGCCCCAGCATTTT. As protein: CASMGQNNQPQHF.

The rearrangement links TRBV5-1 to TRBJ2-5; no definite D call. Deletions cut 2 bases from V and 3 bases from J, with 8 bases between. The germline gives CDR1 SGHRS, CDR2 YFSETQ. The CDR3 totals 13 residues. The chain's CDR3 is CASSFIMEETQYF. CDR3 coding DNA: TGCGCCAGCAGCTTTATAATGGAAGAGACCCAGTACTTC.

The rearrangement links TRBV6-5 to TRBJ1-5; D is unresolved. The ends were cut back, 6 bases at V and 7 bases at J, with 13 bases in the middle. The CDR3 length is 13 residues. Per the germline V gene, CDR1 is MNHEY and CDR2 is SVGAGI. DNA for the CDR3: TGTGCCAGCAGATACGGGCAGGAACAGCCCCAGCATTTT. This translates into CASRYGQEQPQHF.

V and J are TRBV29-1 and TRBJ2-6; D may be TRBD2 (5 bases). V was trimmed by 6 bases and J by 0 bases, leaving 12 bases between them. The CDR3 totals 15 residues. Germline V lookup: CDR1 SQVTM, CDR2 ANQGSEA. CDR3 DNA: TGCAGCGTGGACTTCACCCGCTCTGGGGCCAACGTCCTGACTTTC. This gives the protein CSVDFTRSGANVLTF.

The chain carries TRBV7-2 and TRBJ2-3; unclear D gene. The CDR3 runs 15 residues. CDR1 SGHTA and CDR2 FQGNSA come from the germline V gene. Trimming removed 9 bases at V and 0 bases at J, with 16 bases between. The chain's CDR3 is CARGSVVGSTDTQYF. The CDR3 nucleotides read TGTGCCAGGGGATCCGTAGTTGGTAGCACAGATACGCAGTATTTT.

The chain joins TRBV7-3 to TRBJ2-7; the D is unclear. Germline-derived CDR1 and CDR2 are SGHTA and FQGTGA. CDR3 length: 12 residues. The germline V and J ends were trimmed by 5 bases and 4 bases, with 9 bases remaining between them. The CDR3 coding sequence is TGTGCCAGCAGCCCGGACGGTTACGAGCAGTACTTC. It encodes CASSPDGYEQYF. The whole variable domain, remainder taken from reference TRBV7-3 and TRBJ2-7, is GAGVSQTPSNKVTEKGKYVELRCDPISGHTALYWYRQSLGQGPEFLIYFQGTGAADDSGLPNDRFFAVRPEGSVSTLKIQRTERGDSAVYLCASSPDGYEQYFGPGTRLTVT.

The genes are TRBV6-5 and TRBJ2-7; D remains ambiguous. The V gene lost 2 bases and the J gene lost 0 bases, with 14 bases spanning the gap. In germline, CDR1 is MNHEY, CDR2 SVGAGI. The CDR3 length is 16 residues. CDR3 DNA sequence: TGTGCCAGCAGTTACCAAACTCCCCAGACCTCCTACGAGCAGTACTTC. This codes for CASSYQTPQTSYEQYF.

The chain recombines TRBV11-2 with TRBJ1-1; D call uncertain. The germline CDR1 and CDR2 sequences are SGHAT and FQNNGV. V lost 1 base and J lost 8, with 11 bases in between. This CDR3 has 13 residues. CDR3 protein: CASSLVRTGEAFF. The CDR3 DNA is TGTGCCAGCAGCTTAGTGCGAACGGGAGAAGCTTTCTTT.

CDR3 in amino acids: CASNRDGGSGELFF. The CDR3 DNA is TGTGCCAGTAACCGGGACGGTGGTAGCGGGGAGCTGTTTTTT. J is TRBJ2-2 and V is TRBV9, with D perhaps assigned TRBD1 or TRBD2 (5 bases each). This CDR3 spans 14 amino acids. From germline, CDR1 is SGDLS and CDR2 YYNGEE. V was pared by 8 bases and J by 7 bases, with 18 bases between.

The chain links TRBV7-2 to TRBJ2-2; 8 bases line up with TRBD1. The trim removed 5 bases at V and 5 bases at J, leaving 7 bases unmatched. The CDR3 covers 15 residues. CDR1 and CDR2 (germline): SGHTA, FQGNSA. The CDR3 region is CASSDGQGWTGELFF. For the CDR3, the DNA is TGTGCCAGCAGCGACGGACAGGGTTGGACCGGGGAGCTGTTTTTT.

The genes are TRBV25-1 and TRBJ1-4; D perhaps matches TRBD1 (6 bases). Trimming removed 6 bases from V and 5 bases from J, with 10 bases in between. The length of the CDR3 is 13 residues. CDR1 and CDR2 from the germline V gene are MGHDK and SYGVNS. This CDR3 is CASRGQMNEKLFF. In nucleotides, the CDR3 is TGTGCCAGCAGAGGACAGATGAATGAAAAACTGTTTTTT.

This clone was seen a single time. The chain uses TRBV9 and TRBJ2-7; 9 nucleotides match TRBD2. This CDR3 contains 15 residues. V gave up 4 bases and J gave up 6 bases; unmatched junction bases: 11. CDR1 and CDR2 from the germline V gene are SGDLS and YYNGEE. The CDR3, as DNA: TGTGCCAGCAGCCCGGATGGCGGGAGGGTCGGCGAGCAGTACTTC. Translation gives CASSPDGGRVGEQYF.

The chain recombines TRBV2 with TRBJ2-3; 12 positions match TRBD1. The germline gives CDR1 SNHLY, CDR2 FYNNEI. V lost 8 bases and J lost 3; bases outside the gene matches: 9. The CDR3 runs to 16 residues. The CDR3 region is CASPLRDRGRTDTQYF. The CDR3 DNA sequence: TGTGCCAGCCCACTCCGGGACAGGGGGCGAACAGATACGCAGTATTTT.

This clone was seen a handful of times. This chain joins TRBV7-8 and TRBJ1-6; D is unresolved. The CDR3 spans 13 residues. V lost 2 bases, J lost 10 bases, and 9 bases lay in between. Looked up from germline, CDR1 is SGHVS and CDR2 is FQNEAQ. In DNA form, the CDR3 reads TGTGCCAGCAGCTTACTTAGGCAATCACCCCTCCACTTT. Its translation is CASSLLRQSPLHF.

The V and J genes are TRBV5-4 and TRBJ1-1; D might be TRBD1 (5 bases). The V end lost 4 bases, the J end lost 6 bases, and 16 bases lay between the germline ends. Germline V gene data show CDR1 as SGHNT and CDR2 as YYREEE (reference sequence). The CDR3 contains 14 residues. The CDR3 loop is CASSGWDGRPEAFF. For the CDR3, the DNA is TGTGCCAGCAGCGGATGGGACGGGCGCCCTGAAGCTTTCTTT.

This chain joins TRBV7-2 and TRBJ2-3; possibly TRBD1 or TRBD2 for D (6 bases each). Germline V gene lookup returns CDR1 SGHTA and CDR2 FQGNSA. The CDR3 runs 15 residues. Trimming stripped 2 bases from V and 2 bases from J, with 11 bases between. The CDR3 here is CASSLRGGTTDTQYF. CDR3 nucleotides: TGTGCCAGCAGCTTAAGAGGGGGGACCACAGATACGCAGTATTTT.

The rearrangement links TRBV2 to TRBJ2-5; TRBD1 matches at 8 bases. The end of the DNA aligns better with TRBJ2-7, so the J call may be wrong. CDR3 length equals 14 residues. The germline CDR1 and CDR2 sequences are SNHLY and FYNNEI. The CDR3: CASRTPDRVYEQYF. CDR3 coding DNA: TGTGCCAGCAGGACCCCGGACAGGGTCTACGAGCAGTACTTC.

The J gene is TRBJ2-7, the V gene TRBV4-3; 10 positions agree with TRBD1. This CDR3 is built from 14 residues. CDR1 is LGHNA, CDR2 YSLEER, per germline. V trimming: 8 bases; J trimming: 6 bases; junction bases outside the gene matches: 10. The CDR3 spells CASGTGVRSAEQYF. The DNA of the CDR3 is TGCGCCAGCGGGACAGGGGTCCGGTCGGCCGAGCAGTACTTC.

This chain uses TRBV6-5 with TRBJ1-4, with 11 bases fitting TRBD1. The germline V gene encodes CDR1 MNHEY and CDR2 SVGAGI. The CDR3 covers 15 residues. V shed 6 bases and J 8 bases; nucleotides not matched to a gene: 8. The CDR3 here is CASSRTGGAGEKLFF. CDR3 in DNA: TGTGCCAGCAGCCGGACAGGGGGCGCGGGAGAAAAACTGTTTTTT.

This clone was counted once. The V and J genes are TRBV5-1 and TRBJ2-2; the D gene is possibly TRBD1 (6 bases). CDR3 length: 17 amino acids. Trimming took 3 bases from V and 2 from J, leaving 17 bases between them. Looked up from germline, CDR1 is SGHRS and CDR2 is YFSETQ. DNA of the CDR3: TGCGCCAGCAGCTCCTCCCCACAGGGCGGAAACACCGGGGAGCTGTTTTTT. Protein sequence: CASSSSPQGGNTGELFF.

V and J are TRBV19 and TRBJ1-3, with D perhaps TRBD1 (6 bases). The CDR3 length is 12 residues. The ends were cut back, 7 bases at V and 2 bases at J, with 6 bases in the middle. CDR1 is LNHDA and CDR2 is SQIVND in the germline V gene (reference sequence). The CDR3 reads CASNRAGNTIYF. In DNA form, the CDR3 reads TGTGCCAGTAACAGGGCTGGAAACACCATATATTTT.

As concerns this clone: The junction does not match germline at one end; this may be a read error. This chain uses TRBV7-7 with TRBJ2-3, with 7 bases identical to TRBD1. The CDR3 runs to 15 residues. The germline gives CDR1 SSHAT, CDR2 FNYEAQ (reference sequence). The CDR3 DNA sequence: TGTGCTAGCAGCTTAGGGACAGCTAGCACAGATACGCAGTATTTT. Translated: CASSLGTASTDTQYF.

The chain recombines TRBV15 with TRBJ2-3; 8 bases line up with TRBD1. From germline, CDR1 is LNHNV and CDR2 YYDKDF (reference sequence). J was trimmed by 0 bases and V by 5 bases; bases with no gene match: 4. The CDR3 has 15 residues. CDR3 coding DNA: TGTGCCACCAGCGACCGGACAGGGAGCACAGATACGCAGTATTTT. It translates to CATSDRTGSTDTQYF.

The chain carries TRBV10-2 and TRBJ2-7, with 10 nucleotides matching TRBD2. The CDR3 runs 14 residues. V dropped 7 bases and J dropped 2; count of bases not matched to a gene: 5. Germline CDR1 WSHSY, CDR2 SAAADI. CDR3 DNA: TGCGCCAGCAAAGAACTAGCGGGGCCCTACGAGCAGTACTTC. It translates to CASKELAGPYEQYF.

This clone was detected only a few times. This chain joins TRBV19 and TRBJ1-2; 7 positions agree with TRBD1. This CDR3 spans 18 amino acids. Losses at the gene ends were 1 base for V and 0 bases for J; bases not matched to a gene: 11. Germline CDR1 reads LNHDA; CDR2 reads SQIVND (reference sequence). CDR3 residues: CASSIGTGDLLSNYGYTF. The CDR3 DNA reads as TGTGCCAGTAGTATAGGCACAGGGGACCTCCTTTCTAACTATGGCTACACCTTC.

This sequence joins TRBV2 and TRBJ2-5; D gene unclear. V was pared by 6 bases and J by 2 bases, with 7 bases between. Per the germline V gene, CDR1 is SNHLY and CDR2 is FYNNEI. The CDR3 has 12 residues. The CDR3 nucleotides are TGTGCCAGCAGCCTCTTACAAGAGACCCAGTACTTC. Translated: CASSLLQETQYF.

The chain employs TRBV19 and TRBJ2-7, with D perhaps TRBD1 (6 bases). V lost 5 bases, J lost 0 bases, and 11 bases lay in between. CDR3 size: 14 residues. Germline lookup yields CDR1 LNHDA and CDR2 SQIVND (reference sequence). CDR3 loop: CASSWTARSYEQYF. CDR3 coding DNA: TGTGCCAGTAGTTGGACAGCTCGCTCCTACGAGCAGTACTTC.